The sequence of this T cell receptor beta chain was determined in a study of molecular identifiers for immune sequencing clone quantification. In germline, CDR1 is SEHNR, CDR2 FQNEAQ (reference sequence). Trimming stripped 4 bases from V and 9 bases from J, with 10 bases between. This CDR3 spans 12 amino acids. At least ten counts were recorded for this clonotype. What it recognizes is unknown. Whole-study findings and limits: Identical TCR molecules can share a barcode, and this sharing could underestimate highly expanded clone sizes.

TCRdb re-analysed the PCR reads in MiXCR, keeping a single row per CDR3 protein. Among nearly 650,000 distinct CDR3 sequences listed, less than 30% were seen once. Sorting was used to obtain naive CD8 T cells (CD8+CD4-CCR7+CD45RA+). The source of this sequence is a human donor in good health. Some libraries in this study had Jurkat cell RNA spiked in. This rearrangement joins TRBV7-9 to TRBJ2-1, with D unresolved. What was sequenced was naive CD8+ T cells from blood, with Jurkat cell RNA spiked in. The sample's subset: FACS-sorted CD8+CD4-CCR7+CD45RA+ naive T cells. The CDR3: CASSSVWSEQFF. The DNA of the CDR3 is TGTGCCAGCAGCTCAGTCTGGAGTGAGCAGTTCTTC.